Each of the 3 T cell receptor beta chains below was sequenced from the same sample in a study of CD4 T cells in relation to SARS-CoV-2 and coronaviruses. Some clones are missing from TCRdb's copy, which holds only in-frame ones; the method was immunoSEQ multiplex PCR. The sample has roughly 20,000 clones, around 76% seen once; the top ten hold about 18%. Before the COVID-19 pandemic, during about 2011-2019, CD4+ T cells were taken from unexposed donors. CD4+ T cells were isolated from the cells after less than 13 days of culture. These receptors' antigens are unknown. The sample taken for sequencing was CD4+ T cells from PBMCs, cultured in vitro. The receptors shown here come from a human donor in good health.

The genes are TRBV18 and TRBJ2-3; TRBD2 matches 7 bases. The V and J ends lost 8 bases and 2 bases, in that order; junction bases with no gene match: 10. This CDR3 contains 15 residues. In germline, CDR1 is KGHSH, CDR2 LQKENI. Here the CDR3 reads CASVRDYLSTDTQYF. CDR3 in DNA: TGTGCCAGCGTCCGGGACTACCTCTCCACAGATACGCAGTATTTT.

The rearrangement joins TRBV5-1 to TRBJ2-1; possible D gene TRBD2, 6 bases. The CDR3 length is 16 residues. V was cut by 0 bases and J by 3 bases, with 13 bases left in between. Germline V gene data show CDR1 as SGHRS and CDR2 as YFSETQ. CDR3 in DNA: TGCGCCAGCAGCTTGGAAACTAGCCGCCTCTACAATGAGCAGTTCTTC. It encodes CASSLETSRLYNEQFF.

The rearrangement joins TRBV7-9 to TRBJ2-1; 9 bases are a match to TRBD2. Losses at the gene ends were 5 bases for V and 6 bases for J; bases not matched to a gene: 8. The CDR3 covers 15 residues. CDR1 SEHNR and CDR2 FQNEAQ come from the germline V gene (reference sequence). The CDR3 loop reads CASSPPGLALNEQFF. The CDR3 DNA sequence: TGTGCCAGCAGCCCACCGGGACTAGCTCTCAATGAGCAGTTCTTC. The full variable domain, in which reference TRBV7-9 and TRBJ2-1 provide the parts outside the CDR3, is DTGVSQNPRHKITKRGQNVTFRCDPISEHNRLYWYRQTLGQGPEFLTYFQNEAQLEKSRLLSDRFSAERPKGSFSTLEIQRTEQGDSAMYLCASSPPGLALNEQFFGPGTRLTVL.